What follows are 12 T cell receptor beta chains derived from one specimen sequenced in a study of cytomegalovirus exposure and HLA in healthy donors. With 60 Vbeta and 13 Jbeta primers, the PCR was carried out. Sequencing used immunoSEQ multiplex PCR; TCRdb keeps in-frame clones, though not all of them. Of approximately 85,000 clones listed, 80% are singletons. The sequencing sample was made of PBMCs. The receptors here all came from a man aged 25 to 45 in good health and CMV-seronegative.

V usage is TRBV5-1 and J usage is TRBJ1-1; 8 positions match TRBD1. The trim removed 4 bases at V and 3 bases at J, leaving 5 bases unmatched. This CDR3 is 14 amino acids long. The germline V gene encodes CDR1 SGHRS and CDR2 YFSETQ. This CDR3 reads CASSGQGGDTEAFF. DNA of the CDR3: TGCGCCAGCAGCGGACAGGGTGGGGACACTGAAGCTTTCTTT.

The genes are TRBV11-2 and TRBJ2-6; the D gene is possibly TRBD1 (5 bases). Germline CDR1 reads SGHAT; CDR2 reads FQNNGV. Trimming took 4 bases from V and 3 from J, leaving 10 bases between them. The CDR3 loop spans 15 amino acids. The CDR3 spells CASSSIRVGANVLTF. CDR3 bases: TGTGCCAGCAGCTCCATCAGGGTTGGGGCCAACGTCCTGACTTTC.

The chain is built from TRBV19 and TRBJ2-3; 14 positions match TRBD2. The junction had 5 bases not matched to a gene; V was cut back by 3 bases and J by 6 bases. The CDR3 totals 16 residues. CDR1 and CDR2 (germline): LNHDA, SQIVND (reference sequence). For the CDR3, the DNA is TGTGCCAGTAGTATTCCGGGACTAGCGGGAGCGGATACGCAGTATTTT. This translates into CASSIPGLAGADTQYF.

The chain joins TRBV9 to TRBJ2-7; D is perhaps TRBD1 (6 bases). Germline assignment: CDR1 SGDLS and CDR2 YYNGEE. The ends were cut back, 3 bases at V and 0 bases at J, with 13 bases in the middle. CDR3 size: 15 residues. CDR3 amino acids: CASSGGSQGSYEQYF. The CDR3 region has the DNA TGTGCCAGCAGCGGTGGATCACAGGGCTCCTACGAGCAGTACTTC.

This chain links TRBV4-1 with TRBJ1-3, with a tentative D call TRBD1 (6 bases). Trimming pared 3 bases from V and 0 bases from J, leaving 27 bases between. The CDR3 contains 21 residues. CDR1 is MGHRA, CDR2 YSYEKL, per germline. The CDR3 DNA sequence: TGCGCCAGCAGCCACAAAGGGGGAGGGCAGACATTGGGCTTCTCTGGAAACACCATATATTTT. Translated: CASSHKGGGQTLGFSGNTIYF.

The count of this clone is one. CDR3 sequence (DNA): TGTGCCAGCAGGGTGACAGGGAAGGACACTGAAGCTTTCTTT. The encoded protein is CASRVTGKDTEAFF. The chain carries TRBV13 and TRBJ1-1; 7 bases are shared with TRBD1. The germline V gene has CDR1 PRHDT and CDR2 FYEKMQ (reference sequence). The CDR3 has 14 amino acids. Unmatched junction bases numbered 7, after V lost 6 bases and J lost 3 bases.

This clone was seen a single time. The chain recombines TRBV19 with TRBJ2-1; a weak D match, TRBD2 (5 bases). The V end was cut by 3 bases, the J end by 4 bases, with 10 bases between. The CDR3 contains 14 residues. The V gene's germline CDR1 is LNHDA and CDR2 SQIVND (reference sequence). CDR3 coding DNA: TGTGCCAGTAGTATTTCCGCGGGTTACAATGAGCAGTTCTTC. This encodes CASSISAGYNEQFF.

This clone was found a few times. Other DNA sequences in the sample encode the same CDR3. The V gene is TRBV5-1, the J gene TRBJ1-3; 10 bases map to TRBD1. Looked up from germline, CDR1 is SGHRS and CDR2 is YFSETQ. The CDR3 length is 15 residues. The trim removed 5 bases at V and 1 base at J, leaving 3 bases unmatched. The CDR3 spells CASRRDRGSGNTIYF. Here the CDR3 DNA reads TGCGCCAGCAGACGGGACAGGGGATCTGGAAACACCATATATTTT.

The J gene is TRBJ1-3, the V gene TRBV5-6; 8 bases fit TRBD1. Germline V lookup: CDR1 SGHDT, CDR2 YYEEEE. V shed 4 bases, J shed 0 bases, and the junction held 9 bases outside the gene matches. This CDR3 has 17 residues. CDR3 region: CASSTYTGGLSGNTIYF. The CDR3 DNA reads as TGTGCCAGCAGCACGTACACAGGGGGACTCTCTGGAAACACCATATATTTT.

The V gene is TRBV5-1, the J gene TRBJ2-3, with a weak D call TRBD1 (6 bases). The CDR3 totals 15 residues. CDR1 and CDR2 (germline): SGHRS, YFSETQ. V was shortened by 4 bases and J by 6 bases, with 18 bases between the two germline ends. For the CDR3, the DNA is TGCGCCAGCAGCCTAGACAGGCCGACGGGGGATACGCAGTATTTT. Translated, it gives CASSLDRPTGDTQYF.

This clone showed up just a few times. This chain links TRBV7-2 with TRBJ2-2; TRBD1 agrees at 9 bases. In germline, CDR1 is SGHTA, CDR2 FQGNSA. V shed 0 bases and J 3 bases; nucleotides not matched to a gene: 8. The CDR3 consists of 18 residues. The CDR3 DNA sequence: TGTGCCAGCAGCTTAGCCGAGGGACAGGGCCCATACACCGGGGAGCTGTTTTTT. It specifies CASSLAEGQGPYTGELFF.

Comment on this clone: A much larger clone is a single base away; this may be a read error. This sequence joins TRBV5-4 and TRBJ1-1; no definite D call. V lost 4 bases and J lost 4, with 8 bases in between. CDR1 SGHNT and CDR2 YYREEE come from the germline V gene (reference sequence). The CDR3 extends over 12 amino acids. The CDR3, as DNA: TGTGCCAGCAGCCCCCGGGGCACTGAAGCTTTCTTT. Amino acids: CASSPRGTEAFF.